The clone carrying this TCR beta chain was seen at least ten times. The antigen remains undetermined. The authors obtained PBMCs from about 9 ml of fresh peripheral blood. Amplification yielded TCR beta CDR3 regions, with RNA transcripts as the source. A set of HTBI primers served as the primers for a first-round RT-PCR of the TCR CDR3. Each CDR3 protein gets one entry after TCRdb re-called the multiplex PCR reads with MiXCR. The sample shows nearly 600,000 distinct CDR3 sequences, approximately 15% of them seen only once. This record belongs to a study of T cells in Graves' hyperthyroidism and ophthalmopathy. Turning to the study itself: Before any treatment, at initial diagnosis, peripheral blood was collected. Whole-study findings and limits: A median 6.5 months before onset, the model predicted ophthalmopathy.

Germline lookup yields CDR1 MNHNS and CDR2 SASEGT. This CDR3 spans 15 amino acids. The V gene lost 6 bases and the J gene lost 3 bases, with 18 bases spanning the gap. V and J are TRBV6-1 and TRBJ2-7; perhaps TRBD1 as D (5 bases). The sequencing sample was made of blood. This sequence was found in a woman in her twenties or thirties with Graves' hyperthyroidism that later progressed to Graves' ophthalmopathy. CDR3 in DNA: TGTGCCAGCAGCCATTTAAAAAGGGGCGTCTACGAGCAGTACTTC. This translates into CASSHLKRGVYEQYF.